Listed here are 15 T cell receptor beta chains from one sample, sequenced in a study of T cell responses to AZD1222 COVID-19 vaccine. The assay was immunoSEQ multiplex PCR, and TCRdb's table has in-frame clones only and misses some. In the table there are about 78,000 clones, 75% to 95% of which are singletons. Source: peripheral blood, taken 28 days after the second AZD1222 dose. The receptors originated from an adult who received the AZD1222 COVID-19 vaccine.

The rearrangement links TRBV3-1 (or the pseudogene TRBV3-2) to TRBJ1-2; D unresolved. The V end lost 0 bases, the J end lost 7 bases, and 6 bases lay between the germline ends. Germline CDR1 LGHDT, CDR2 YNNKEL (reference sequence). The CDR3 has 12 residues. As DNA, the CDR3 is TGTGCCAGCAGCCAAGAATACGGTGGCTACACCTTC. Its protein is CASSQEYGGYTF.

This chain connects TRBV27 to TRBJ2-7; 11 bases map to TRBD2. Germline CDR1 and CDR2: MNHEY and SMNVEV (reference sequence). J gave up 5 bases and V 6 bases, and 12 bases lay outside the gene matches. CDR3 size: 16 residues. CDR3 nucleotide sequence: TGTGCCAGCAGCCGTCTACTAGCGGGAGTTGTCCACGAGCAGTACTTC. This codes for CASSRLLAGVVHEQYF.

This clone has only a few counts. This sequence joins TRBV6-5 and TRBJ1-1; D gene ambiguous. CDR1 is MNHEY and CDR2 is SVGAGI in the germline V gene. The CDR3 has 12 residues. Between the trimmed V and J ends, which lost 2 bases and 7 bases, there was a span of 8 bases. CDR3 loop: CASSYPYSEAFF. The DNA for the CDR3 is TGTGCCAGCAGTTACCCGTATAGTGAAGCTTTCTTT.

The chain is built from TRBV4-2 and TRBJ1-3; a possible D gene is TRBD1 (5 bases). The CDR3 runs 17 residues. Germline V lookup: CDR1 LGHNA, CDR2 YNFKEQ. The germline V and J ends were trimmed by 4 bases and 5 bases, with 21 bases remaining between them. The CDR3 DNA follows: TGTGCCAGCAGCCCCAACCGGGGGAGGGGCTCGCGAAACACCATATATTTT. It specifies CASSPNRGRGSRNTIYF.

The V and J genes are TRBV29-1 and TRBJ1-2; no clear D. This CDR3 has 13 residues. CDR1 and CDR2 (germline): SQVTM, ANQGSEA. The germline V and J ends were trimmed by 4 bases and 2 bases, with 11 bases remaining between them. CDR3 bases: TGCAGCGTTGTTAGGCAAAGGAACTATGGCTACACCTTC. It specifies CSVVRQRNYGYTF.

The CDR3, as DNA: TGTGCCAGCAGTTTATCTCTGGGAGGTCAGCCCCAGCATTTT. As protein: CASSLSLGGQPQHF. This chain uses TRBV27 with TRBJ1-5; the D is unclear. CDR1 and CDR2 from the germline V gene are MNHEY and SMNVEV (reference sequence). CDR3 length equals 14 residues. V dropped 0 bases and J dropped 6 bases, with 9 bases sitting between them.

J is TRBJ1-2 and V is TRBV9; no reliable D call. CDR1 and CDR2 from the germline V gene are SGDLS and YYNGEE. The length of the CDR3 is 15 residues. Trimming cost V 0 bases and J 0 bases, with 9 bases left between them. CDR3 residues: CASSVALAANYGYTF. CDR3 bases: TGTGCCAGCAGCGTAGCTCTGGCAGCTAACTATGGCTACACCTTC. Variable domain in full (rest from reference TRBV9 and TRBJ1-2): DSGVTQTPKHLITATGQRVTLRCSPRSGDLSVYWYQQSLDQGLQFLIQYYNGEERAKGNILERFSAQQFPDLHSELNLSSLELGDSALYFCASSVALAANYGYTFGSGTRLTVV.

CDR3 DNA: TGCGCCAGCAGATGGGCTAGCTTTGGTGCCGGGGAGCTGTTTTTT. This codes for CASRWASFGAGELFF. The chain carries TRBV5-1 and TRBJ2-2; a weak D match, TRBD2 (5 bases). This CDR3 contains 15 residues. Germline V lookup: CDR1 SGHRS, CDR2 YFSETQ. Trimming stripped 5 bases from V and 6 bases from J, with 17 bases between.

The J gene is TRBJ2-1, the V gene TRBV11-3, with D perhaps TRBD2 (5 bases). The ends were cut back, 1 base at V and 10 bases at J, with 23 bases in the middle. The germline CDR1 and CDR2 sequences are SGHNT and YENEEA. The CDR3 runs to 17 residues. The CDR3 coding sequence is TGTGCCAGCAGCTTAGTAGAGTCCCCAGCGGCCGGCGGGGAGCAGTTCTTC. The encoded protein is CASSLVESPAAGGEQFF.

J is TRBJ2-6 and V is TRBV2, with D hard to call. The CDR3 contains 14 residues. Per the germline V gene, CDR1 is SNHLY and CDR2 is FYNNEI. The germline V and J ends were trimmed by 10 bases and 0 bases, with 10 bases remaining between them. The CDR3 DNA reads TGTGCCACCTCAATAAGCTCTGGGGCCAACGTCCTGACTTTC. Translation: CATSISSGANVLTF.

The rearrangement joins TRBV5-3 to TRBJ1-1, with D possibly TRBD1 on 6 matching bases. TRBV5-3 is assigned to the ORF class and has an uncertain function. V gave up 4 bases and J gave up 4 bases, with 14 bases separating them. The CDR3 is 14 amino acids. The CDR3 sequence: CARSTLQGGTEAFF. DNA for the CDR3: TGTGCCAGAAGCACACTACAGGGTGGCACTGAAGCTTTCTTT.

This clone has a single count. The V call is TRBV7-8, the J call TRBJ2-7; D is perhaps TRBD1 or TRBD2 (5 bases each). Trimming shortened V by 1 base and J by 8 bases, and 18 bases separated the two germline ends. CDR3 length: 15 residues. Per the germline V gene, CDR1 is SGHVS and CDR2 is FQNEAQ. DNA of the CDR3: TGTGCCAGCAGCTTAGGAACCCCACAGGAGGCACAGCAGTACTTC. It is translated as CASSLGTPQEAQQYF.

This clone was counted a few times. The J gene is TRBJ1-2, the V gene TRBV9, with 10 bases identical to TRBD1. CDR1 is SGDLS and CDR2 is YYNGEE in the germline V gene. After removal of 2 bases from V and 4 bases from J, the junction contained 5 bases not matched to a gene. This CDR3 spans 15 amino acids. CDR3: CASSVGDRGGYGYTF. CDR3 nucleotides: TGTGCCAGCAGCGTTGGGGACAGGGGAGGCTATGGCTACACCTTC.

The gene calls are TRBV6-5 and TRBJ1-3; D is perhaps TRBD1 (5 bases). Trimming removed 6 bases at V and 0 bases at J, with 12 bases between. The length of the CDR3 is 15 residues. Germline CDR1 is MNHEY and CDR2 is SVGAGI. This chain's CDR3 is CASSAGTSSGNTIYF. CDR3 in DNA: TGTGCCAGCAGCGCCGGGACGAGCTCTGGAAACACCATATATTTT.

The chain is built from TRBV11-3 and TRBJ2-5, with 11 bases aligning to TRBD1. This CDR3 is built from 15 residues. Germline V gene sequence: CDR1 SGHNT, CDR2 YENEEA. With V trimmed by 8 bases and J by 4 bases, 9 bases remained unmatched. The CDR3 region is CASALGQGDGETQYF. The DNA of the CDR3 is TGTGCCAGCGCCCTGGGACAGGGGGACGGAGAGACCCAGTACTTC. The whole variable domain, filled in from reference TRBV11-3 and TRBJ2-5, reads EAGVVQSPRYKIIEKKQPVAFWCNPISGHNTLYWYLQNLGQGPELLIRYENEEAVDDSQLPKDRFSAERLKGVDSTLKIQPAELGDSAVYLCASALGQGDGETQYFGPGTRLLVL.